This T cell receptor (beta chain) was sequenced for a study of shared clonotypes between healthy human individuals. CD4+ cell separation produced CD45RA+ naive and CD45RA-negative memory subsets. Regarding this clone: Its target is not known.

General study findings and limits: Around 5% of naive CD4 clonotypes were common to a handful of donors.

The CDR3 runs 15 residues. From germline, CDR1 is LNHDA and CDR2 SQIVND (reference sequence). With V trimmed by 5 bases and J by 9 bases, 11 bases remained unmatched. Assay used: immunoSEQ multiplex PCR; TCRdb lists only in-frame clones, some missing. In the table there are approximately 1.5 million clones, 98% of which are singletons. The specimen sequenced was naive CD4+ T cells sorted from blood. Described subset: CD45RA+ positively selected. The V gene is TRBV19, the J gene TRBJ2-1; 9 positions match TRBD1. This TCR derives from a man younger than 45 in good health. The CDR3 loop is CASSPGDRVLREQFF. The CDR3 DNA sequence: TGTGCCAGTAGTCCCGGGGACAGGGTTCTGCGTGAGCAGTTCTTC.